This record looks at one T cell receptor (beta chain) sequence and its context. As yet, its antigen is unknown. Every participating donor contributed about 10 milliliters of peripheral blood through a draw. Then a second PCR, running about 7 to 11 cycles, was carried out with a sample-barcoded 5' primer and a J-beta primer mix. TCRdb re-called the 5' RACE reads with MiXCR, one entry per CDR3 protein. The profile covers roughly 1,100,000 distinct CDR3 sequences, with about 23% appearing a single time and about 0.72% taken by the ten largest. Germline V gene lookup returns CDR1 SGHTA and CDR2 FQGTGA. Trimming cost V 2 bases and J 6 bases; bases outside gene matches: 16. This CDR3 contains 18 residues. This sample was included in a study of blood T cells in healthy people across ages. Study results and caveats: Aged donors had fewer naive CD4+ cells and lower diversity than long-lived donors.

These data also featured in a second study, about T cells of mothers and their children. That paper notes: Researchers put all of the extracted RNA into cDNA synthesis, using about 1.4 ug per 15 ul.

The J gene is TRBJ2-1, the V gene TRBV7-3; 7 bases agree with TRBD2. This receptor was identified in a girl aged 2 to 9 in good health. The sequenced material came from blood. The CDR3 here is CASSLLVRGTGGINEQFF. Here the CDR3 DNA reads TGTGCCAGCAGCTTATTGGTCCGGGGAACGGGAGGTATCAATGAGCAGTTCTTC.